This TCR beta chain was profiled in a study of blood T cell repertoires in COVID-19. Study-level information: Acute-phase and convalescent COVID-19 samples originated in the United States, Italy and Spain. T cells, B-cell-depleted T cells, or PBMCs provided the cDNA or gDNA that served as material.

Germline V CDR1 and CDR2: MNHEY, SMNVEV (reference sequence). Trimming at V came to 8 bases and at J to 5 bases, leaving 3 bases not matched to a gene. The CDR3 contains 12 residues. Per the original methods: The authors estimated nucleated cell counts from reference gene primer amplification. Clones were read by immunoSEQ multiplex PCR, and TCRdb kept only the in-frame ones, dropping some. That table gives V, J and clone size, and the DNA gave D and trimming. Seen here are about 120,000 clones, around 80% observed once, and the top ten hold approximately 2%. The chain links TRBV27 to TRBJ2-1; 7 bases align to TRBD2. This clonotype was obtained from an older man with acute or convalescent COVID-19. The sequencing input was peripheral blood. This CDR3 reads CASQGGNNEQFF. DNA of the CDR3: TGTGCCAGCCAGGGAGGGAACAATGAGCAGTTCTTC.